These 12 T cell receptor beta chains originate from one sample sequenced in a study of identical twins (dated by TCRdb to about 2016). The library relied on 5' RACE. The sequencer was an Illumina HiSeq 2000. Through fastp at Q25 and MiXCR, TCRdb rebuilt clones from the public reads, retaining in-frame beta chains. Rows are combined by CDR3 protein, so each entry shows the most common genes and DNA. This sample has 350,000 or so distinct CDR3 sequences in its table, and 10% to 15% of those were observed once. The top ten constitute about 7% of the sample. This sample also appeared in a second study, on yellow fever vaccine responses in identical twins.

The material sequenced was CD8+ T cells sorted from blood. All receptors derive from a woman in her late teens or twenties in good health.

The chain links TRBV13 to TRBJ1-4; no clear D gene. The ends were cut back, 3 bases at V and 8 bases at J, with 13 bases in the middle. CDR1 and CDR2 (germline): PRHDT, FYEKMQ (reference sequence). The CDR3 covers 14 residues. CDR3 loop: CASSFFGGEEKLFF. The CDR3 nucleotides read TGTGCCAGCAGCTTTTTTGGTGGGGAAGAAAAACTGTTTTTT.

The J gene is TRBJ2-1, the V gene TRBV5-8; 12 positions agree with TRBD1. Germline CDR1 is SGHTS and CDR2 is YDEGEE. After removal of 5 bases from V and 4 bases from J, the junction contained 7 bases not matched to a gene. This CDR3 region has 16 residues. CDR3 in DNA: TGTGCCAGCAGTGCCGGGACAGGGGGCACGTACAATGAGCAGTTCTTC. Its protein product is CASSAGTGGTYNEQFF. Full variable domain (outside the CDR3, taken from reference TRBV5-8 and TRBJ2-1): EAGVTQSPTHLIKTRGQQATLRCSPISGHTSVYWYQQALGLGLQFLLWYDEGEERNRGNFPPRFSGRQFPNYSSELNVNALELEDSALYLCASSAGTGGTYNEQFFGPGTRLTVL.

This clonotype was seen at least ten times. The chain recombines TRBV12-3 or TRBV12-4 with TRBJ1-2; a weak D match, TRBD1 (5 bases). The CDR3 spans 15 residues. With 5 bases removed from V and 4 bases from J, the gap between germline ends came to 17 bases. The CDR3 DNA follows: TGTGCCAGCAGTCCCAGTGGGGGGTTCGGCTATGGCTACACCTTC. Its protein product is CASSPSGGFGYGYTF.

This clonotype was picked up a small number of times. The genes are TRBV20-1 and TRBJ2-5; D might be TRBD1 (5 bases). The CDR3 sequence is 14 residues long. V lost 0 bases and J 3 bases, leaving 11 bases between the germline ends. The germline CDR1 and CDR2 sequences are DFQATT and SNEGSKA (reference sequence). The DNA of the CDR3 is TGCAGTGCTAGAGATGTGGAAGGGGAAGAGACCCAGTACTTC. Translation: CSARDVEGEETQYF.

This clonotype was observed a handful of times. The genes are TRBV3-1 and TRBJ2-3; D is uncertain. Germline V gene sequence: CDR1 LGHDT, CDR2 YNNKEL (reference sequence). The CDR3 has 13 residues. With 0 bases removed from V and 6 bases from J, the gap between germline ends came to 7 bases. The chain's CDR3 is CASSQEGWDTQYF. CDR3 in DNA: TGTGCCAGCAGCCAAGAGGGATGGGATACGCAGTATTTT.

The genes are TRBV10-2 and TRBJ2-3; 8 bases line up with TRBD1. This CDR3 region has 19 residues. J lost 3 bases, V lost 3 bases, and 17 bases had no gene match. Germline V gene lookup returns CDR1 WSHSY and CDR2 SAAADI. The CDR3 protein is CASSDPLSQGAEGTDTQYF. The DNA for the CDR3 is TGCGCCAGCAGTGATCCTCTCTCGCAGGGGGCTGAGGGGACAGATACGCAGTATTTT.

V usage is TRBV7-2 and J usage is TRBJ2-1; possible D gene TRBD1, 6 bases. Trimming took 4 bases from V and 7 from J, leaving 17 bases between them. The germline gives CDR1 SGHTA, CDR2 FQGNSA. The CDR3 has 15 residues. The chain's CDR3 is CASSSEHRVSNEQFF. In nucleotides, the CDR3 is TGTGCCAGCAGCTCCGAGCACAGGGTTTCAAATGAGCAGTTCTTC.

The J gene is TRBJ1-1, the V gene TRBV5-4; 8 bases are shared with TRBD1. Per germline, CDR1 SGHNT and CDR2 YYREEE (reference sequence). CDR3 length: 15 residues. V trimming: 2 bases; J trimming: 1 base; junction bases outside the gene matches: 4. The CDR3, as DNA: TGTGCCAGCAGCTTTCAGGGGGCGGAGAACACTGAAGCTTTCTTT. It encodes CASSFQGAENTEAFF.

The CDR3 DNA is TGTGCCACCAGCAGAGATCTCAGCCGGGACCTAAAGGGCGGGGAGCTGTTTTTT. Protein sequence: CATSRDLSRDLKGGELFF. V and J are TRBV15 and TRBJ2-2; perhaps D is TRBD1 or TRBD2 (5 bases each). The V gene's germline CDR1 is LNHNV and CDR2 YYDKDF (reference sequence). CDR3 length: 18 residues. Trimming cost V 0 bases and J 7 bases, with 21 bases left between them. Combining the CDR3 with reference TRBV15 and TRBJ2-2 gives the whole variable domain DAMVIQNPRYQVTQFGKPVTLSCSQTLNHNVMYWYQQKSSQAPKLLFHYYDKDFNNEADTPDNFQSRRPNTSFCFLDIRSPGLGDTAMYLCATSRDLSRDLKGGELFFGEGSRLTVL.

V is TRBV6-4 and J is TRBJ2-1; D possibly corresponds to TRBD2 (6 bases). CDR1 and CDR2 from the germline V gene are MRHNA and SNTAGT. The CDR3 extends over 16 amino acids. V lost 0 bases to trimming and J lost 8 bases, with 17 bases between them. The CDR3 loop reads CASSDSGGGGADEQFF. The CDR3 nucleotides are TGTGCCAGCAGTGACTCGGGGGGAGGTGGGGCTGATGAGCAGTTCTTC.

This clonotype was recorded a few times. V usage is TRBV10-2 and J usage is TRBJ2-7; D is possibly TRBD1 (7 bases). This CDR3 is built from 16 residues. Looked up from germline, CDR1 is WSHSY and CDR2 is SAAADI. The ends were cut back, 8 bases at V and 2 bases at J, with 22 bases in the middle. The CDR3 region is CASGTFSGQNTYEQYF. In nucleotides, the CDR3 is TGCGCCAGCGGGACTTTCTCGGGACAGAATACCTACGAGCAGTACTTC.

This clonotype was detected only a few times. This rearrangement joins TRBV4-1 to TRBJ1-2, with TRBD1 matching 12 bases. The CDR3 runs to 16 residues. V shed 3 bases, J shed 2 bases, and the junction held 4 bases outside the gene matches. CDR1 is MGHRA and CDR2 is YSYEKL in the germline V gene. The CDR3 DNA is TGCGCCAGCAGCCACGGGACAGGGGGCTTCAACTATGGCTACACCTTC. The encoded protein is CASSHGTGGFNYGYTF.